This TCR beta chain emerged from a study of shared clonotypes between healthy human individuals (dated by TCRdb to the early 2020s). Regarding the study in general: The cohort comprised two women and three men aged 18 to 49 years. Libraries were prepared and TCR repertoires were sequenced by different laboratories using diverse techniques, in order to increase sequencing depth and limit assay-specific biases. Between about 0.8 and 9.5 billion PBMCs per donor were obtained by leukapheresis. To estimate repertoire size and how much clonotype sharing occurs between individuals, the study deeply sequenced the blood TCR repertoires of five healthy adults.

General study outcomes and caveats: Sampling was restricted to blood, and TCR repertoires in tissue are likely to differ from TCR repertoires in blood. Pairwise subsampling indicated that sequencing depth was expected to affect the degree of clonotype sharing among donors. The genetic and exposure-history diversity represented was limited by the small number of donors.

Using the deep immunoSEQ assay, TCR CDR3 regions were amplified from genomic DNA by multiplex PCR. Extracted genomic DNA from each cell subset was distributed evenly across all wells of several immunoSEQ 96-well plates, and each plate was treated as a replicate. For unsorted PBMC, roughly 300 ng of genomic DNA, equivalent to about 32,000 T cell genomes, went into each replicate PCR. Unsorted PBMC genomic DNA was sequenced across ten immunoSEQ deep assay plates. The purified libraries were quantified using a Qubit 3.0 fluorometer, sized with a Bioanalyzer 2100, and then quantified again using the KAPA Library Quantification kit. Each immunoSEQ 96-well plate was sequenced on its own single-read 150-cycle Illumina NextSeq 550 flow cell. As for the authors' bioinformatics: Because the immunoSEQ output included only junctional sequences and no quality scores, the filtering could not be the same as the filtering used for full-length reads. To assign V/J genes and CDR3, sequences were annotated against IMGT germline references using PyIR, a Python wrapper for IgBLAST v1.9. Any read was removed if the V/J assignment was weak (E-value above 1e-6), the CDR3 was missing, or the read contained stop codons, out-of-frame junctions, or ambiguous translated residues. V3J clonotypes were defined as sequences sharing the same inferred V gene, J gene, and CDR3 amino acid sequence. Percentage overlap between repertoires was computed as shared unique clonotypes divided by the size of the smaller repertoire. Repertoire richness was assessed with RTK rarefaction, the Chao1 estimator, and Recon v2.1 estimates of unobserved clonotypes. In its TCRdb copy, this immuneACCESS table keeps in-frame sequences only and misses some clones. Where compared with another copy, unresolved V genes explain less than half of these, and the others have no known cause. That table gives V, J and clone size, and the DNA gave D and trimming. The sample table lists more than 400,000 clones, roughly 80% of them with a count of one. Around 12% of the sample is in the top ten clones.

The donors were healthy, HIV-negative adults who had no recently reported acute infections or vaccinations. Every donor was a Caucasian adult living in Nashville, Tennessee, USA. For unsorted samples, 85 million to 100 million PBMCs were counted, and genomic DNA was extracted using the QIAamp DNA Blood Mini kit. Blood was collected by leukapheresis, and PBMCs were isolated by Ficoll-Histopaque density gradient centrifugation and then cryopreserved in liquid nitrogen vapor phase. Points on this clone: No cognate antigen has been identified for it. The record has no base qualities; no much larger clone is one base away.

There are 16 amino acids in the CDR3, from cysteine to phenylalanine inclusive. CDR3 DNA only is kept here, 48 bases in frame from base 1. Deletion took 3 bases off V and 6 bases off J, with a span of 18 bases between the germline ends. The germline V gene sets CDR1 to KGHSH and CDR2 to LQKENI. The TCR comes from a middle-aged woman in good health. Some clones in this sample may be carry-over from other donors' samples. The receptor chain draws on TRBV18 and TRBJ2-1; 7 matching bases give a weak D call of TRBD2. The sequenced sample consisted of PBMCs. CDR3 region: CASSPTGGGRINEQFF. The DNA sequence is given as TGTGCCAGCTCACCCACGGGGGGCGGGAGAATCAATGAGCAGTTCTTC.